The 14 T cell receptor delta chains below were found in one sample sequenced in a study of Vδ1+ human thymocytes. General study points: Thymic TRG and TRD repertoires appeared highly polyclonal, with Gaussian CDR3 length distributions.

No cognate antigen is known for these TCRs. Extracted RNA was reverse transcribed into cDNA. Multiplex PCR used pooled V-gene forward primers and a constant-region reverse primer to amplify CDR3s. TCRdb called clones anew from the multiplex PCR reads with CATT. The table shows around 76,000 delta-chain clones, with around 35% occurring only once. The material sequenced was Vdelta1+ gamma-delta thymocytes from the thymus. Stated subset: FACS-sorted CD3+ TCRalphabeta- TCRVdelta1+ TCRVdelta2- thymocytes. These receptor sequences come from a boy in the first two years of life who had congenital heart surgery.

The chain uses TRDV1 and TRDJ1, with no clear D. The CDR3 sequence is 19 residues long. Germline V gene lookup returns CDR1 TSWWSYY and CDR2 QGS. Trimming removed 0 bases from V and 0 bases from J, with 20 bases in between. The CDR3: CALGELVRMWETDTDKLIF. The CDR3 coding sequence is TGTGCTCTTGGGGAACTAGTCAGAATGTGGGAGACCGACACCGATAAACTCATCTTT.

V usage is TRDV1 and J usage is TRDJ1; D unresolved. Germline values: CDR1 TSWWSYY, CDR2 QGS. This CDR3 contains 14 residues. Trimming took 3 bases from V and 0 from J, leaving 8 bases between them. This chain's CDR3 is CALGDLVYTDKLIF. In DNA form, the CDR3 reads TGTGCTCTTGGGGATCTTGTGTACACCGATAAACTCATCTTT.

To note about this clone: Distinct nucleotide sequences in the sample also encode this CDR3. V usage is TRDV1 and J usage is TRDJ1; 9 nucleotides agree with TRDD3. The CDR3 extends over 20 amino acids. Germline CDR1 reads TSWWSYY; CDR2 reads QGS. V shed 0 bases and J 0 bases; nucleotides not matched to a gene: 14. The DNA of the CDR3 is TGTGCTCTTGGGGAACTAGCTGGGGGATTCACCCCATACAACACCGATAAACTCATCTTT. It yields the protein CALGELAGGFTPYNTDKLIF.

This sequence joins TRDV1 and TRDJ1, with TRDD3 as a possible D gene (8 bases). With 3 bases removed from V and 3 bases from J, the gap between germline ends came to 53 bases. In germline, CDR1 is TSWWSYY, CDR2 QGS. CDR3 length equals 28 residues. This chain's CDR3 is CALGDNLARFLAGGPYPNFPMRSDKLIF. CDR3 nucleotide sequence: TGTGCTCTTGGGGATAATCTAGCCCGCTTCCTAGCTGGGGGACCGTACCCTAATTTTCCCATGCGGTCCGATAAACTCATCTTT.

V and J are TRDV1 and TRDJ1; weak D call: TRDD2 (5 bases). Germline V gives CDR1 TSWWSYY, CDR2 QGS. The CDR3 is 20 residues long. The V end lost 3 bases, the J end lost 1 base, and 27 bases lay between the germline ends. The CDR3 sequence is CALGDAQPFPLLYCTDKLIF. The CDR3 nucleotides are TGTGCTCTTGGGGACGCGCAACCATTTCCCCTACTGTATTGCACCGATAAACTCATCTTT.

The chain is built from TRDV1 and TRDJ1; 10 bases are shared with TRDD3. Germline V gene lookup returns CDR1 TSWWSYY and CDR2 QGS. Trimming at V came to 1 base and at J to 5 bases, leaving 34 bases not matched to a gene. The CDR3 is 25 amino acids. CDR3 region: CALGERILPKVGDTKSGSYIDKLIF. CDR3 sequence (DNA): TGTGCTCTTGGGGAACGCATCCTTCCTAAGGTGGGGGATACCAAGTCCGGGTCGTACATTGATAAACTCATCTTT.

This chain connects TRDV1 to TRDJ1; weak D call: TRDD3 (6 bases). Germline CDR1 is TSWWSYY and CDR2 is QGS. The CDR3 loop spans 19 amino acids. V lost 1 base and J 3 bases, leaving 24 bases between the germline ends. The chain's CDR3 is CALGEHPFGDPAGPDKLIF. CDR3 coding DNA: TGTGCTCTTGGGGAACATCCCTTCGGGGATCCCGCTGGACCCGATAAACTCATCTTT.

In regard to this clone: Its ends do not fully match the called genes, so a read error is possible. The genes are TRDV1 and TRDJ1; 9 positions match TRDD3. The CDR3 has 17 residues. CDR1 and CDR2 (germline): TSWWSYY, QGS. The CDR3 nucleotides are TGTGCTCTTGGGCCCTCTACGGGGGATACCAACACCGATGAACTCATCTTT. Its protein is CALGPSTGDTNTDELIF.

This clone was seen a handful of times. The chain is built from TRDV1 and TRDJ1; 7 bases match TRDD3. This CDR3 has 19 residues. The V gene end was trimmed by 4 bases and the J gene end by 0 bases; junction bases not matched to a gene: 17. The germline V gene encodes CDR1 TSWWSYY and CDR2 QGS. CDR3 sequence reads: CALGGRRFAGGMYTDKLIF. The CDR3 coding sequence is TGTGCTCTTGGGGGCCGCCGCTTCGCGGGGGGGATGTACACCGATAAACTCATCTTT.

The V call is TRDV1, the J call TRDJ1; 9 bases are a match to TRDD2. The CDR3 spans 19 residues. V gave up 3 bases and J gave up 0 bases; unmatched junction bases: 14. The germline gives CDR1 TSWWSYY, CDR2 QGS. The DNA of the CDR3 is TGTGCTCTTGGGGAGCCGGCCTTCCTACGCTGGGGGCACACCGATAAACTCATCTTT. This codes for CALGEPAFLRWGHTDKLIF.

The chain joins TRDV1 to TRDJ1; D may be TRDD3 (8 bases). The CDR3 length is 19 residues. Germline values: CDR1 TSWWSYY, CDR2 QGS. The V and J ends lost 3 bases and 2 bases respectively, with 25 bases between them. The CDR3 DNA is TGTGCTCTTGGGGAGCCTTCCTCCCCTTACTGGGGGGAGACCGATAAACTCATCTTT. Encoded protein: CALGEPSSPYWGETDKLIF.

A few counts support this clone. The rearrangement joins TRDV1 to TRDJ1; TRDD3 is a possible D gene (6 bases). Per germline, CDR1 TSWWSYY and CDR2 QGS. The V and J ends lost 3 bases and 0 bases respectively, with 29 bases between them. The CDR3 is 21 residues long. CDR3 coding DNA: TGTGCTCTTGGGGATAAATTCCTCCCTCACGGGATATCCCATAACACCGATAAACTCATCTTT. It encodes CALGDKFLPHGISHNTDKLIF.

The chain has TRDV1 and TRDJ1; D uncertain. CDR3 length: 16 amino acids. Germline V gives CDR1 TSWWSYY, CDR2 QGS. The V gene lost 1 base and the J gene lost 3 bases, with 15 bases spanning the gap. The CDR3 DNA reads TGTGCTCTTGGGGAACCCCCCTTTGCGTACCCCGATAAACTCATCTTT. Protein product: CALGEPPFAYPDKLIF.

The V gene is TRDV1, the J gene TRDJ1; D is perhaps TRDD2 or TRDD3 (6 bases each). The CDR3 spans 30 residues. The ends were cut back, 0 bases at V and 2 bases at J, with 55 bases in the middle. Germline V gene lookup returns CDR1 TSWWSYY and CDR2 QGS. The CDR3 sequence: CALGELEHVSSYSSETCSTGRYAITDKLIF. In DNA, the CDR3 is TGTGCTCTTGGGGAACTAGAGCACGTTTCGTCCTACTCGTCGGAAACCTGCTCGACTGGGAGATACGCTATTACCGATAAACTCATCTTT.